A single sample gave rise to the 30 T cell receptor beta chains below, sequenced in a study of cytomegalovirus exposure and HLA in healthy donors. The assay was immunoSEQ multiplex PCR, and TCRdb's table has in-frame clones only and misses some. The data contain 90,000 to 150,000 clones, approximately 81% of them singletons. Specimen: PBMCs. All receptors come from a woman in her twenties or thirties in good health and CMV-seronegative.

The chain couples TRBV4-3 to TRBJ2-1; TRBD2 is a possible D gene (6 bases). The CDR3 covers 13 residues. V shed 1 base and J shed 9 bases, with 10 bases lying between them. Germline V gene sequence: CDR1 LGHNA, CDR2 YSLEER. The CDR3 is CASSQGLGAEQFF. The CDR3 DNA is TGCGCCAGCAGCCAAGGACTAGGGGCTGAGCAGTTCTTC.

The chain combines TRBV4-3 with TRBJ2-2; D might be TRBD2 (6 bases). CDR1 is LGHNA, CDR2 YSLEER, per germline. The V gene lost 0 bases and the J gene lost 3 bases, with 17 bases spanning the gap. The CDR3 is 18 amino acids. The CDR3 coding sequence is TGCGCCAGCAGCCAAGATCTGGGGGGTGACTCTCACACCGGGGAGCTGTTTTTT. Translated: CASSQDLGGDSHTGELFF.

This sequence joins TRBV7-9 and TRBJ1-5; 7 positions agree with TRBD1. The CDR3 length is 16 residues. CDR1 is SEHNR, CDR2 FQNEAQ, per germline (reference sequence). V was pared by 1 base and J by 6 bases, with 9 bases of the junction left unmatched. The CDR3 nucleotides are TGTGCCAGCAGCTTAGACGACAGGGAAGAGAGTCAGCCCCAGCATTTT. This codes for CASSLDDREESQPQHF.

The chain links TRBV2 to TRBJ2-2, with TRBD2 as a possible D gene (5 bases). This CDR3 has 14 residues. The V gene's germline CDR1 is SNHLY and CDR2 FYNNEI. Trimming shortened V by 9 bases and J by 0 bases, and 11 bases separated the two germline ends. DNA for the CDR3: TGTGCCAGGAACGGGGTTTCGAACACCGGGGAGCTGTTTTTT. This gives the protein CARNGVSNTGELFF.

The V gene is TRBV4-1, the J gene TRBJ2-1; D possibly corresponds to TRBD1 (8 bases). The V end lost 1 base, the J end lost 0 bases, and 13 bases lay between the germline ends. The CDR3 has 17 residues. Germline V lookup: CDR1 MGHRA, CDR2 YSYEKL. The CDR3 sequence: CASSQVRGTGSYNEQFF. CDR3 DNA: TGCGCCAGCAGCCAAGTGCGGGGGACAGGCTCCTACAATGAGCAGTTCTTC.

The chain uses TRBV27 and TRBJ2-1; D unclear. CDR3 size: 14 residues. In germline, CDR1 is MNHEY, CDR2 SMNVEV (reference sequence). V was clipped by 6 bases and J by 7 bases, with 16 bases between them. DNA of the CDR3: TGTGCCAGCAGCCTCTTTGCCTACCCAAATGAGCAGTTCTTC. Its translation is CASSLFAYPNEQFF.

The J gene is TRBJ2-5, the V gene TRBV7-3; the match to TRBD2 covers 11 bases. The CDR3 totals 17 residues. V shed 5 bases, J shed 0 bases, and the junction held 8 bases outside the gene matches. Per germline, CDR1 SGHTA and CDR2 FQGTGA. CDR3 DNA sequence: TGTGCCAGCAGCCGGAGGACTAGCGGGCCCCACCAAGAGACCCAGTACTTC. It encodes CASSRRTSGPHQETQYF.

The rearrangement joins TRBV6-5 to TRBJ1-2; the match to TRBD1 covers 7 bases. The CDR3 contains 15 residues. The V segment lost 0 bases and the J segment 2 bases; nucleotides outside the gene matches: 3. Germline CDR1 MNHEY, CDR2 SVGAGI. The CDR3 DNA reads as TGTGCCAGCAGTTACTCCGGGACAGACAACTATGGCTACACCTTC. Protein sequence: CASSYSGTDNYGYTF.

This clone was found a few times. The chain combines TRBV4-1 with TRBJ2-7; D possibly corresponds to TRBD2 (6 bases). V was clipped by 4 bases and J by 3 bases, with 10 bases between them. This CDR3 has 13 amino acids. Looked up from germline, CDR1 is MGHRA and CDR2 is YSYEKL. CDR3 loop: CASSRGAGYEQYF. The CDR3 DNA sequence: TGCGCCAGCAGCCGCGGGGCAGGCTACGAGCAGTACTTC.

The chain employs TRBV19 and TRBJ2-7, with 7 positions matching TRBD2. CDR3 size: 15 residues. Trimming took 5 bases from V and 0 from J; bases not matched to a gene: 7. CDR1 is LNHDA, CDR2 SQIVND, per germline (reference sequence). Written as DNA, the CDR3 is TGTGCCAGTAGTCCCGGGGGGTTACGCTCCTACGAGCAGTACTTC. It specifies CASSPGGLRSYEQYF. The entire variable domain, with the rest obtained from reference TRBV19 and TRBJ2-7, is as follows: DGGITQSPKYLFRKEGQNVTLSCEQNLNHDAMYWYRQDPGQGLRLIYYSQIVNDFQKGDIAEGYSVSREKKESFPLTVTSAQKNPTAFYLCASSPGGLRSYEQYFGPGTRLTVT.

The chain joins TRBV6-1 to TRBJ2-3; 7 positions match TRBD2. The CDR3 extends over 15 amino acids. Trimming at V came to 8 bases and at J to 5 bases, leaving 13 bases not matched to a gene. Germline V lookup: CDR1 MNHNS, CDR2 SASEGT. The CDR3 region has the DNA TGTGCCAGCCTCCAAAGCGGGATCATGGGAGATACGCAGTATTTT. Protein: CASLQSGIMGDTQYF.

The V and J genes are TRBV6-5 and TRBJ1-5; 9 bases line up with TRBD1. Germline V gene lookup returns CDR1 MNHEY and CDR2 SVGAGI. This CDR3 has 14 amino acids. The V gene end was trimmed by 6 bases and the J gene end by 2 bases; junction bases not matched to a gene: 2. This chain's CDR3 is CASRRDRGNQPQHF. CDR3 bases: TGTGCCAGCAGACGGGACAGGGGCAATCAGCCCCAGCATTTT.

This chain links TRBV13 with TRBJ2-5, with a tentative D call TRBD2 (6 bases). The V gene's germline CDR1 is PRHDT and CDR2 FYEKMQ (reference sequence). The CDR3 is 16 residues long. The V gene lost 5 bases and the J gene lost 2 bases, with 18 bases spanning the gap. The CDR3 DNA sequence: TGTGCCAGCAGCCATATCTCGGCGGGATCACAAGAGACCCAGTACTTC. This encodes CASSHISAGSQETQYF.

CDR3 protein: CASSGDRVWTEAFF. The CDR3 DNA follows: TGTGCCAGTAGTGGAGACAGGGTTTGGACTGAAGCTTTCTTT. V and J are TRBV19 and TRBJ1-1, with 7 positions matching TRBD1. The CDR3 covers 14 residues. J gave up 5 bases and V 5 bases, and 8 bases lay outside the gene matches. Germline V gene data show CDR1 as LNHDA and CDR2 as SQIVND (reference sequence).

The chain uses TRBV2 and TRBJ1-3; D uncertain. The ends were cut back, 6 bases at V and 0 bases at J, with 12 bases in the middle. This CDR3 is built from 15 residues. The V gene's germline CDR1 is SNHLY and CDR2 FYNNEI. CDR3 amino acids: CASSDRGGSGNTIYF. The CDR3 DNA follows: TGTGCCAGCAGCGACCGCGGAGGCTCTGGAAACACCATATATTTT.

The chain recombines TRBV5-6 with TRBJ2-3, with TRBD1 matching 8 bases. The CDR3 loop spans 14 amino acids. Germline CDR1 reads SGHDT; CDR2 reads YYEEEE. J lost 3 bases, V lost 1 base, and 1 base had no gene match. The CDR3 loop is CASSLQGATDTQYF. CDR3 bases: TGTGCCAGCAGCTTGCAGGGGGCGACAGATACGCAGTATTTT.

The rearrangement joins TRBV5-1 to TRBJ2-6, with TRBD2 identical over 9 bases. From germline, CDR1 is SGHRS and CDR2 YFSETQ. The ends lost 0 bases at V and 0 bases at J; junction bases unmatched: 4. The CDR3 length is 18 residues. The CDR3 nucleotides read TGCGCCAGCAGCTTGGGTAGCGGGGGAACCTCTGGGGCCAACGTCCTGACTTTC. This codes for CASSLGSGGTSGANVLTF.

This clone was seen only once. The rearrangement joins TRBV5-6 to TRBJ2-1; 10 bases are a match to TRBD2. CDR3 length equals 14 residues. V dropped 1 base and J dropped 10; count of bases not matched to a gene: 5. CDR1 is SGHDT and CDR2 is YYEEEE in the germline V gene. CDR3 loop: CASSLTSGVGEQFF. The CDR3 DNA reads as TGTGCCAGCAGCTTGACTAGCGGGGTAGGGGAGCAGTTCTTC.

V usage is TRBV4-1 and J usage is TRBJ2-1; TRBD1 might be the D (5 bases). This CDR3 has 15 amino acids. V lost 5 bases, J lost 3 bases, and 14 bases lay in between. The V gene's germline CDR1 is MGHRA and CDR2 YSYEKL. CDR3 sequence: CASSNPGRIYNEQFF. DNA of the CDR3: TGCGCCAGCAGCAATCCAGGGCGCATCTACAATGAGCAGTTCTTC.

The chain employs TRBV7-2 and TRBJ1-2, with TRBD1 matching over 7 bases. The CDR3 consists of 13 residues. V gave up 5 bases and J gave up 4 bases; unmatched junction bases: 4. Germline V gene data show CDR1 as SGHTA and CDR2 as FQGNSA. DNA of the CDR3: TGTGCCAGCAGCCCGCGGACAGGCTATGGCTACACCTTC. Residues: CASSPRTGYGYTF. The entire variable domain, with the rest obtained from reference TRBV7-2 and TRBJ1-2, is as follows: GAGVSQSPSNKVTEKGKDVELRCDPISGHTALYWYRQSLGQGLEFLIYFQGNSAPDKSGLPSDRFSAERTGGSVSTLTIQRTQQEDSAVYLCASSPRTGYGYTFGSGTRLTVV.

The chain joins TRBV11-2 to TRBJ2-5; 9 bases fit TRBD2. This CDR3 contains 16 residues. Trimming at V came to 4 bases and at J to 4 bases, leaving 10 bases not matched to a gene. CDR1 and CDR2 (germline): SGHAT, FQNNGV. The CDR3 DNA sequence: TGTGCCAGCAGCTCGACCCTAGCGGGGTTCGGAGAGACCCAGTACTTC. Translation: CASSSTLAGFGETQYF.

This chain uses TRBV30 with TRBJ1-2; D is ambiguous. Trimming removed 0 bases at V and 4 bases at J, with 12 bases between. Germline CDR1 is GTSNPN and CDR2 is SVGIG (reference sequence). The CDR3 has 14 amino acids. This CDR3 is CAWSVRSTAYGYTF. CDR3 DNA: TGTGCCTGGAGTGTACGGTCGACTGCCTATGGCTACACCTTC.

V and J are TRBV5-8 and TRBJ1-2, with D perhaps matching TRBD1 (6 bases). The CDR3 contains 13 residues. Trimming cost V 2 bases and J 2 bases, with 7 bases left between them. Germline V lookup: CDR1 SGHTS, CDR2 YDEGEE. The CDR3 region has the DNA TGTGCCAGCAGCTTACAGGGAAACTATGGCTACACCTTC. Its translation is CASSLQGNYGYTF.

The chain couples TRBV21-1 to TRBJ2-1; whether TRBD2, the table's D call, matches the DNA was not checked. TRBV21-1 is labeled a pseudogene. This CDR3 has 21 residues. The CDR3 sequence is CASSKARPGLGSEASYNEQFF. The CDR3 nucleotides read TGTGCCAGCAGCAAAGCGCGCCCCGGCCTAGGTAGCGAGGCCTCCTACAATGAGCAGTTCTTC.

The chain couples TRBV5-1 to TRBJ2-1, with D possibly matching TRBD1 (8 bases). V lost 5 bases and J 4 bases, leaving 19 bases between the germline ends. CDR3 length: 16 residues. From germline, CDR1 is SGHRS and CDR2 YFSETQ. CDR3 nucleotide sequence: TGCGCCAGCAGTCACTCGGGGGGACAGGTATACAATGAGCAGTTCTTC. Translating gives CASSHSGGQVYNEQFF.

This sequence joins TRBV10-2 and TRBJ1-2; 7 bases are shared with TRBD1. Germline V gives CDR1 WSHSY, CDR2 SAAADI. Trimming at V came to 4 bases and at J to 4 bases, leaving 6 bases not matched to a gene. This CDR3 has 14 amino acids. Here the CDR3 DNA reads TGCGCCAGCAGTGCTCCGACAGGGAGCTATGGCTACACCTTC. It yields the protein CASSAPTGSYGYTF.

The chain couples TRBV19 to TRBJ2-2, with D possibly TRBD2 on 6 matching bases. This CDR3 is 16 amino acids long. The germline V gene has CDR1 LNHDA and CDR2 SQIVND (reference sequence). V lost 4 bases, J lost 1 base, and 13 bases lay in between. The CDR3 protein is CASSNPHGGNTGELFF. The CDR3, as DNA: TGTGCCAGTAGTAATCCCCACGGGGGGAACACCGGGGAGCTGTTTTTT.

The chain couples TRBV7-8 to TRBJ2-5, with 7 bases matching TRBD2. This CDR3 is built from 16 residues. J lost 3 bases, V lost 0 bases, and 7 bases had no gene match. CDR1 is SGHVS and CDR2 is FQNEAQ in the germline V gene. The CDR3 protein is CASSLARRGREETQYF. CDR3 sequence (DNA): TGTGCCAGCAGCTTAGCGCGTCGGGGGAGGGAAGAGACCCAGTACTTC.

CDR3 in DNA: TGTGCTTCTAACAGGGGTATGGACACTGAAGCTTTCTTT. Residues: CASNRGMDTEAFF. The chain couples TRBV9 to TRBJ1-1, with 7 bases matching TRBD1. The germline gives CDR1 SGDLS, CDR2 YYNGEE. This CDR3 has 13 residues. The whole variable domain, filled in from reference TRBV9 and TRBJ1-1, reads DSGVTQTPKHLITATGQRVTLRCSPRSGDLSVYWYQQSLDQGLQFLIQYYNGEERAKGNILERFSAQQFPDLHSELNLSSLELGDSALYFCASNRGMDTEAFFGQGTRLTVV.

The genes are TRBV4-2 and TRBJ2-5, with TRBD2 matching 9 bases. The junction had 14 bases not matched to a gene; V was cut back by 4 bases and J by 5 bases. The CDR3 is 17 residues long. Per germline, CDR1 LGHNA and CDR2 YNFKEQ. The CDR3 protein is CASSPARGGGARETQYF. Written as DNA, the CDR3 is TGTGCCAGCAGCCCCGCCAGGGGCGGGGGGGCCCGGGAGACCCAGTACTTC.